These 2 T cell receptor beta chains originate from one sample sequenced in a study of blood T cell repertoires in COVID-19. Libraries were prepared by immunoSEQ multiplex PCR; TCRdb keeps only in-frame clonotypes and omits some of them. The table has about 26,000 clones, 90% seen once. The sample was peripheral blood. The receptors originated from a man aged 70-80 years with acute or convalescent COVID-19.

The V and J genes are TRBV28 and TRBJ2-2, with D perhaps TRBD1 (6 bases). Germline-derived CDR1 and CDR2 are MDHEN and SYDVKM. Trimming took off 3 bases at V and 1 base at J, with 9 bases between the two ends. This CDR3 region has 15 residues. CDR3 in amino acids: CASSFDRRNTGELFF. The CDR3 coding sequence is TGTGCCAGCAGTTTCGACAGGAGGAACACCGGGGAGCTGTTTTTT. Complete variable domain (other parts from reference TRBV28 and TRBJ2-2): DVKVTQSSRYLVKRTGEKVFLECVQDMDHENMFWYRQDPGLGLRLIYFSYDVKMKEKGDIPEGYSVSREKKERFSLILESASTNQTSMYLCASSFDRRNTGELFFGEGSRLTVL.

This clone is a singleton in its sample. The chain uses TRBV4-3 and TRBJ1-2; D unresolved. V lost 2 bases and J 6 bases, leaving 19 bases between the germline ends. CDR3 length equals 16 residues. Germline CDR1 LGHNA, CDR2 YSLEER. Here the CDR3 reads CASSQQPAEGWDGYTF. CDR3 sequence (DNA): TGCGCCAGCAGCCAACAACCAGCCGAGGGATGGGATGGCTACACCTTC.